This T cell receptor (beta chain) stems from a study of blood T cells in healthy people across ages. Study-wide results and caveats: Among long-lived donors, naive CD4+ cells were more numerous and diversity higher than in aged donors. Percentage of naive T cells showed a strong correlation with TCR beta diversity.

A J-beta primer mix and a sample-barcoded 5' primer were used in a second PCR of about 7 to 12 cycles. TCRdb processed the 5' RACE reads anew with MiXCR; each CDR3 protein has one entry. The sample carries 1,100,000 or so distinct CDR3 sequences, roughly 45% recorded once. The CDR3 is made up of 11 amino acids. Trimming at V came to 8 bases and at J to 3 bases, leaving 4 bases not matched to a gene. Germline lookup yields CDR1 SQVTM and CDR2 ANQGSEA. Ten or more counts support this clonotype. Its antigen is not known. Peripheral blood samples of roughly 9.8 milliliters were drawn from each donor. Sequenced input: blood. This receptor was identified in a woman in her sixties in good health. This chain uses TRBV29-1 with TRBJ2-7; the match to TRBD1 covers 7 bases. CDR3 coding DNA: TGCAGCATCAGACAGGGCTACGAGCAGTACTTC. Its translation: CSIRQGYEQYF.